This entry lists 10 T cell receptor beta chains sequenced from one sample in a study of early T cells in non-severe SARS-CoV-2 infection. Via MiXCR, TCRdb re-called the 5' RACE reads, giving one row per CDR3 protein. The top ten clones hold around 6% of a sample with 25,000 to 30,000 distinct CDR3 sequences, roughly 4.1% of them seen once. Sequencing input: whole blood. The receptors derive from an adult who was a healthcare worker with PCR-confirmed SARS-CoV-2 infection or an uninfected control (not recorded which).

In its sample, this clonotype was seen many times. This chain uses TRBV20-1 with TRBJ1-6, with a possible D match to TRBD1 (6 bases). CDR1 and CDR2 (germline): DFQATT, SNEGSKA (reference sequence). The length of the CDR3 is 13 residues. Trimming took off 4 bases at V and 6 bases at J, with 10 bases between the two ends. The CDR3 loop reads CSAIRQANSPLHF. CDR3 nucleotide sequence: TGCAGTGCTATCCGACAGGCTAATTCACCCCTCCACTTT.

In its sample, this clonotype was seen many times. The chain is built from TRBV5-4 and TRBJ2-5, with 8 bases fitting TRBD2. Trimming cost V 3 bases and J 0 bases; bases outside gene matches: 7. Germline V gene data show CDR1 as SGHNT and CDR2 as YYREEE (reference sequence). CDR3 length: 16 residues. The CDR3 sequence: CASSSRTSPNQETQYF. The CDR3 DNA sequence: TGTGCCAGCAGCTCCCGGACTAGCCCAAACCAAGAGACCCAGTACTTC. Complete variable domain (other parts from reference TRBV5-4 and TRBJ2-5): ETGVTQSPTHLIKTRGQQVTLRCSSQSGHNTVSWYQQALGQGPQFIFQYYREEENGRGNFPPRFSGLQFPNYSSELNVNALELDDSALYLCASSSRTSPNQETQYFGPGTRLLVL.

In this sample, this clonotype turned up many times. The chain joins TRBV7-9 to TRBJ1-2; possibly TRBD1 for D (5 bases). The V end was cut by 9 bases, the J end by 2 bases, with 10 bases between. Per the germline V gene, CDR1 is SEHNR and CDR2 is FQNEAQ (reference sequence). The CDR3 loop spans 12 amino acids. CDR3 in DNA: TGTGCCAGTGCAGGGACCAACTATGGCTACACCTTC. Encoded protein: CASAGTNYGYTF.

This clonotype was found a few times. The chain employs TRBV5-4 and TRBJ2-7; TRBD2 matches at 7 bases. Germline V gives CDR1 SGHNT, CDR2 YYREEE (reference sequence). Trimming removed 4 bases from V and 3 bases from J; junction bases left unmatched: 10. The CDR3 has 15 residues. The CDR3 loop reads CASSPLSGGGYEQYF. The CDR3 nucleotides are TGTGCCAGCAGCCCCCTTAGCGGCGGGGGCTACGAGCAGTACTTC. Using reference TRBV5-4 and TRBJ2-7 for the parts outside the CDR3, the full variable domain is ETGVTQSPTHLIKTRGQQVTLRCSSQSGHNTVSWYQQALGQGPQFIFQYYREEENGRGNFPPRFSGLQFPNYSSELNVNALELDDSALYLCASSPLSGGGYEQYFGPGTRLTVT.

This clonotype was seen at least ten times. The rearrangement links TRBV20-1 to TRBJ2-5; D is unclear. This CDR3 is built from 10 residues. The germline V gene has CDR1 DFQATT and CDR2 SNEGSKA (reference sequence). The V end was cut by 3 bases, the J end by 4 bases, with 3 bases between. DNA for the CDR3: TGCAGTGCTAGCACAGAGACCCAGTACTTC. Protein sequence: CSASTETQYF.

This clonotype was recorded many times. The chain carries TRBV3-1 and TRBJ2-1, with 13 nucleotides matching TRBD2. The germline V gene has CDR1 LGHDT and CDR2 YNNKEL (reference sequence). The CDR3 loop spans 17 amino acids. Losses at the gene ends were 5 bases for V and 5 bases for J; bases not matched to a gene: 9. CDR3 sequence: CASSSRLAGGHDNEQFF. CDR3 DNA sequence: TGTGCCAGCAGCTCCAGACTAGCGGGGGGCCACGACAATGAGCAGTTCTTC.

This clonotype has ten or more counts. V and J are TRBV25-1 and TRBJ2-7; D might be TRBD1 (6 bases). The CDR3 loop spans 13 amino acids. Germline V CDR1 and CDR2: MGHDK, SYGVNS. The germline V and J ends were trimmed by 5 bases and 3 bases, with 11 bases remaining between them. The CDR3 spells CASSPRQDYEQYF. CDR3 in DNA: TGTGCCAGCAGTCCACGACAGGACTACGAGCAGTACTTC.

This clonotype was observed at least ten times. The V call is TRBV6-4, the J call TRBJ2-3, with 7 bases identical to TRBD2. The germline gives CDR1 MRHNA, CDR2 SNTAGT. V lost 5 bases, J lost 6 bases, and 14 bases stayed unmatched. The CDR3 is made up of 16 amino acids. The CDR3 sequence: CASSTGTTDGPDTQYF. CDR3 coding DNA: TGTGCCAGCAGTACCGGGACTACCGATGGACCGGATACGCAGTATTTT.

Many counts were recorded for this clonotype. This chain joins TRBV11-2 and TRBJ1-2, with unresolved D. Per germline, CDR1 SGHAT and CDR2 FQNNGV. CDR3 length: 13 amino acids. The V gene lost 2 bases and the J gene lost 6 bases, with 10 bases spanning the gap. This CDR3 is CASSLSGQHGYTF. Written as DNA, the CDR3 is TGTGCCAGCAGCTTATCCGGCCAGCATGGCTACACCTTC.

By share of the sample, this clonotype is medium-sized (0.01 to 0.1%). The chain recombines TRBV6-5 with TRBJ1-4; D may be TRBD1 (5 bases). The CDR3 extends over 16 amino acids. Trimming removed 2 bases from V and 1 base from J, with 11 bases in between. The V gene's germline CDR1 is MNHEY and CDR2 SVGAGI. Here the CDR3 reads CASSYGGLETNEKLFF. The DNA for the CDR3 is TGTGCCAGCAGTTACGGGGGTTTGGAAACTAATGAAAAACTGTTTTTT.